The 7 T cell receptor beta chains listed next were all sequenced from one sample in a study of blood T cells in healthy people across ages. Alongside a J-beta primer mix, a sample-barcoded 5' primer served in a second PCR lasting about 7 to 12 cycles. MiXCR was run by TCRdb on the 5' RACE reads, yielding one entry per CDR3 protein. The table includes 1.5 million to 2 million distinct CDR3 sequences, 28% detected once. Sequencing input: blood. These receptors came from a woman in her 30s in good health.

On this clonotype: A much larger clone lies a single base off, so this may be a read error. Since no conserved phenylalanine or tryptophan closes the CDR3, a read error is the likely cause. The chain links TRBV29-1 to TRBJ2-7; D might be TRBD1 or TRBD2, each matching 5 bases. Germline V gene data show CDR1 as SQVTM and CDR2 as ANQGSEA. This CDR3 spans 12 amino acids. V dropped 2 bases and J dropped 2 bases, with 7 bases sitting between them. The CDR3 coding sequence is TGCAGCGTTGAAAGGGACCCCTACGAGCAGTACCTC. Translation: CSVERDPYEQYL.

V gene TRBV18 combines with J gene TRBJ2-5; TRBD1 aligns across 7 bases. Losses at the gene ends were 4 bases for V and 5 bases for J; bases not matched to a gene: 7. The CDR3 sequence is 14 residues long. Germline CDR1 is KGHSH and CDR2 is LQKENI. Here the CDR3 DNA reads TGTGCCAGCTCACTTCGACAGGGAATCGAGACCCAGTACTTC. Amino acid sequence: CASSLRQGIETQYF.

This sequence joins TRBV3-1 and TRBJ2-7; maybe TRBD2 (6 bases). Trimming removed 8 bases from V and 5 bases from J, with 19 bases in between. The CDR3 is made up of 14 amino acids. CDR1 LGHDT and CDR2 YNNKEL come from the germline V gene (reference sequence). This CDR3 reads CASGRKGAGHEQYF. DNA of the CDR3: TGTGCCAGCGGCCGGAAGGGAGCGGGCCACGAGCAGTACTTC.

The rearrangement joins TRBV7-8 to TRBJ2-5, with D uncertain. V shed 4 bases and J shed 4 bases, with 13 bases lying between them. Germline CDR1 and CDR2: SGHVS and FQNEAQ. The CDR3 runs 14 residues. The CDR3 sequence is CASSSLTGRETQYF. DNA of the CDR3: TGTGCCAGCAGCTCTCTTACCGGGCGAGAGACCCAGTACTTC.

In its sample, this clonotype was seen many times. V gene TRBV5-4 combines with J gene TRBJ2-6; D gene unclear. Trimming took 3 bases from V and 2 from J, leaving 6 bases between them. The germline gives CDR1 SGHNT, CDR2 YYREEE (reference sequence). The CDR3 consists of 14 residues. The CDR3: CASSYGPGANVLTF. The DNA for the CDR3 is TGTGCCAGCAGCTATGGTCCTGGGGCCAACGTCCTGACTTTC.

V gene TRBV7-8 combines with J gene TRBJ2-3, with 7 bases matching TRBD2. CDR3 size: 15 residues. The V gene's germline CDR1 is SGHVS and CDR2 FQNEAQ. The J segment lost 2 bases and the V segment lost 4 bases, leaving 6 bases of the junction unmatched. CDR3 protein: CASSSFRGDTDTQYF. As DNA, the CDR3 is TGTGCCAGCAGCTCCTTCCGGGGGGACACAGATACGCAGTATTTT.

A word on this clonotype: A clone one base away is much larger, so this may be a read error. The chain recombines TRBV9 with TRBJ2-7; TRBD2 aligns across 9 bases. CDR1 is SGDLS and CDR2 is YYNGEE in the germline V gene. With V trimmed by 0 bases and J by 7 bases, 11 bases remained unmatched. CDR3 length: 16 residues. The CDR3 is CASSVGGGLAPTEQYF. CDR3 DNA: TGTGCCAGCAGCGTAGGTGGGGGACTAGCTCCGACGGAGCAGTACTTC.